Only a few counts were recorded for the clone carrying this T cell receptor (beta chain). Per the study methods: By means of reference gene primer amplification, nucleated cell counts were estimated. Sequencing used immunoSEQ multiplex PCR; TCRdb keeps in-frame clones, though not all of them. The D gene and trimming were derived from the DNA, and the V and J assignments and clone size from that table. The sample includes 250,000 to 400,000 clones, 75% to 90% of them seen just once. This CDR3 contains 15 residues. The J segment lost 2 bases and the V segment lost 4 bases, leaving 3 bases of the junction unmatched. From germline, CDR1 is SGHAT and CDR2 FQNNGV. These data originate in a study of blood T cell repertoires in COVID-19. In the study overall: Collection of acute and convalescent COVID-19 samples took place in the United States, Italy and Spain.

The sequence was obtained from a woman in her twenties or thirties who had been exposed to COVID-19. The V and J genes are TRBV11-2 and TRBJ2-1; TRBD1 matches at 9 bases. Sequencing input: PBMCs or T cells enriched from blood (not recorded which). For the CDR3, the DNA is TGTGCCAGCAGCTCGGGACAGGGACCCTACAATGAGCAGTTCTTC. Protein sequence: CASSSGQGPYNEQFF.